These T cell receptor beta chains were read from a single sample in a study of beta chain features in type 1 diabetes. The data were produced by immunoSEQ multiplex PCR, yet TCRdb's version contains in-frame clones alone and is incomplete. Of about 900,000 clones listed, roughly 17% are singletons. Sample: naive CD4+ T cells from blood. The receptor set was obtained from a young woman in good health. The CDR3 runs from the conserved cysteine through the conserved F or W. A D gene is named only where the DNA matches it firmly. Clone size is shown for a subset of rows, as once, few, many or a class of expanded clone.

size,V,J,D,DNA,CDR3
-,TRBV6-1,TRBJ2-7,-,TGTGCCAGCAGTGAATCGTGGCGGAGTTACGAGCAGTACTTC,CASSESWRSYEQYF
few,TRBV28,TRBJ2-1,-,TGTGCCAGCAGTTTAGGGAGTGAGCAGTTCTTC,CASSLGSEQFF
-,TRBV4-3,TRBJ2-3,-,TGCGCCAGCAGCCAAGATTTCCCAGATACGCAGTATTTT,CASSQDFPDTQYF
-,TRBV5-4,TRBJ2-1,TRBD2,TGTGCCAGCAGCTGGGGACTAGCCGTGGGCAATGAGCAGTTCTTC,CASSWGLAVGNEQFF
few,TRBV5-1,TRBJ2-1,-,TGCGCCAGCAGCTTAGGGGGACCGAACTCCTACAATGAGCAGTTCTTC,CASSLGGPNSYNEQFF
-,TRBV28,TRBJ2-3,TRBD2,TGTGCCAGCAGTCCCCGGGGAAGGACTAGCACGCAGTATTTT,CASSPRGRTSTQYF
-,TRBV28,TRBJ1-2,TRBD1,TGTGCCAGCAGGCCAGAGACAGGGTCGGTGGGCTACACCTTC,CASRPETGSVGYTF
-,TRBV27,TRBJ1-2,-,TGTGCCTCCTCCAGGGCGGCTTGGTATGGCTACACCTTC,CASSRAAWYGYTF
-,TRBV10-2,TRBJ1-5,-,TGCGCCAGCAGTACAGGGCTGGGCAATCAGCCCCAGCATTTT,CASSTGLGNQPQHF
-,TRBV2,TRBJ1-4,-,TGTGCCAGCAGTGCGGGCAGGAGATCAACTAATGAAAAACTGTTTTTT,CASSAGRRSTNEKLFF
-,TRBV7-3,TRBJ2-3,-,TGTGCCAGCAGCTTAATGCAGGGGTCAGATACGCAGTATTTT,CASSLMQGSDTQYF
-,TRBV15,TRBJ2-3,TRBD2,TGTGCCACCAGTACTAGCGGCGGCACAGATACGCAGTATTTT,CATSTSGGTDTQYF
-,TRBV27,TRBJ1-5,-,TGTGCCAGCAGTCCCACAGGTTTCAATCAGCCCCAGCATTTT,CASSPTGFNQPQHF
few,TRBV9,TRBJ1-4,-,TGTGCCAGCAGCGTAGCCCCCTCAAGGAAGCTGTTTTTT,CASSVAPSRKLFF
few,TRBV7-2,TRBJ2-2,-,TGTGCCAGCAGCTTACTATCGCAAGGACTGATCACCGGGGAGCTGTTTTTT,CASSLLSQGLITGELFF
-,TRBV6-6,TRBJ2-7,TRBD1,TGTGCCAGCAGGAAAACCGGGACAGGGGCATACGAGCAGTACTTC,CASRKTGTGAYEQYF
-,TRBV6-5,TRBJ2-5,-,TGTGCCAGCAGTCGAACTAGCTCCCAAGAGACCCAGTACTTC,CASSRTSSQETQYF
-,TRBV7-2,TRBJ1-2,TRBD1,TGTGCCAGCAGCTTAGCGTTCGGGACAGGGGGTACTGGCTACACCTTC,CASSLAFGTGGTGYTF
once,TRBV7-2,TRBJ2-7,-,TGTGCCAGCAGCTTACGGGTTAGCGGAACCATTATCTACGAGCAGTACTTC,CASSLRVSGTIIYEQYF
few,TRBV5-1,TRBJ2-3,-,TGCGCCAGCACAACTAGCCAAGGGGCAGATACGCAGTATTTT,CASTTSQGADTQYF
-,TRBV7-9,TRBJ1-2,-,TGTGCCAGCAGCTCCCGGGGCGATGGCTACACCTTC,CASSSRGDGYTF
-,TRBV18,TRBJ2-2,-,TGTGCCAGCTCACCAGTGATAGGACCCAACACCGGGGAGCTGTTTTTT,CASSPVIGPNTGELFF
few,TRBV18,TRBJ1-2,-,TGTGCCAGCTCCCACGACGGCTATGGCTACACCTTC,CASSHDGYGYTF
-,TRBV11-2,TRBJ1-1,-,TGTGCCAGCAGCCTTTTTATCGGGAACACTGAAGCTTTCTTT,CASSLFIGNTEAFF
-,TRBV7-8,TRBJ2-3,-,TGTGCCAGCAGCTCCGTCTTAAGGGGAGCTGGCACAGATACGCAGTATTTT,CASSSVLRGAGTDTQYF
-,TRBV6-6,TRBJ2-3,-,TGTGCCAGCAGTTACGGGACCACGTTCACAGATACGCAGTATTTT,CASSYGTTFTDTQYF